This T cell receptor (beta chain) was identified in a study of blood T cells in healthy people across ages. Using a J-beta primer mix together with a sample-barcoded 5' primer, a second PCR was run for about 6 to 11 cycles. MiXCR, run by TCRdb on the 5' RACE reads, gives a single entry per CDR3 protein. This table has around 1,100,000 distinct CDR3 sequences, about two fifths appearing once. CDR1 is DFQATT, CDR2 SNEGSKA, per germline (reference sequence). CDR3 length equals 12 residues. Trimming shortened V by 3 bases and J by 3 bases, and 8 bases separated the two germline ends. This clonotype was detected only a few times.

The TCR originated in a man between 18 and 35 years old in good health. The chain employs TRBV20-1 and TRBJ1-2; D is uncertain. Sequencing was performed on blood. The CDR3 sequence is CSASQSYYGYTF. DNA for the CDR3: TGCAGTGCTAGTCAGTCTTACTATGGCTACACCTTC.